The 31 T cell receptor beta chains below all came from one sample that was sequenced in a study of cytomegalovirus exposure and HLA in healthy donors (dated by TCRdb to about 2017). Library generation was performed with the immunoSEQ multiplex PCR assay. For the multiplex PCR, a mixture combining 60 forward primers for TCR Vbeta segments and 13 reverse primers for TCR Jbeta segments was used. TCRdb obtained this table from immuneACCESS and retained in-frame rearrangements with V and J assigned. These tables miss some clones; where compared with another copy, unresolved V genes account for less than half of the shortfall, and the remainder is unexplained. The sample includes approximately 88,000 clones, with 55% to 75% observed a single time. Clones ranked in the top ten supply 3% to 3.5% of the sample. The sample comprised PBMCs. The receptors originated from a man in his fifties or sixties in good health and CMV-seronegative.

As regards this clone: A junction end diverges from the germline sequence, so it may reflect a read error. This chain's CDR3 is CSSSRADRGPIYGYTF. The CDR3 DNA is TGTTCCAGCAGCCGAGCCGACAGGGGGCCCATCTATGGCTACACCTTC. The chain has TRBV7-9 and TRBJ1-2; 10 bases fit TRBD1. This CDR3 contains 16 residues. Germline V CDR1 and CDR2: SEHNR, FQNEAQ (reference sequence).

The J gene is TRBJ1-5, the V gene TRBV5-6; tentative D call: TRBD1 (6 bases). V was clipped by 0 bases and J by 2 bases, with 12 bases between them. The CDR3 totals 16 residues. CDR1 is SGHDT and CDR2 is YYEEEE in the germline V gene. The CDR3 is CASSLGPQGGNQPQHF. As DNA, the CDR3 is TGTGCCAGCAGCTTGGGGCCACAGGGTGGCAATCAGCCCCAGCATTTT. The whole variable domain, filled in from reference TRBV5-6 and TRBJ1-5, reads DAGVTQSPTHLIKTRGQQVTLRCSPKSGHDTVSWYQQALGQGPQFIFQYYEEEERQRGNFPDRFSGHQFPNYSSELNVNALLLGDSALYLCASSLGPQGGNQPQHFGDGTRLSIL.

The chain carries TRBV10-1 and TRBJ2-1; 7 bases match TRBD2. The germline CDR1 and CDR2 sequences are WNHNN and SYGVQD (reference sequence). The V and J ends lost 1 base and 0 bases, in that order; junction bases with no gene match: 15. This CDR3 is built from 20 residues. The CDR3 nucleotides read TGCGCCAGCAGTGAGTTTTCGGGAGGAGTGGGCGCTAGCTCCTACAATGAGCAGTTCTTC. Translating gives CASSEFSGGVGASSYNEQFF.

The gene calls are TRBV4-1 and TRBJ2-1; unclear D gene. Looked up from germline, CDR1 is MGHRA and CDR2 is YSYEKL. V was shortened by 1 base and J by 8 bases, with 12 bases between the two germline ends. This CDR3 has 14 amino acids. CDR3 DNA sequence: TGCGCCAGCAGCCAAGTAGATGGGCTCTATGAGCAGTTCTTC. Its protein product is CASSQVDGLYEQFF.

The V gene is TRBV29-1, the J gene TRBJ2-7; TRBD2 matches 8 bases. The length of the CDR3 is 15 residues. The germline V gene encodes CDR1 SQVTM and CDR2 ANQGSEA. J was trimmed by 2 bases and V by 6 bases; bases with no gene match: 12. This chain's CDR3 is CSVQGGTRYTYEQYF. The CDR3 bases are TGCAGCGTCCAAGGGGGGACTAGGTACACCTACGAGCAGTACTTC.

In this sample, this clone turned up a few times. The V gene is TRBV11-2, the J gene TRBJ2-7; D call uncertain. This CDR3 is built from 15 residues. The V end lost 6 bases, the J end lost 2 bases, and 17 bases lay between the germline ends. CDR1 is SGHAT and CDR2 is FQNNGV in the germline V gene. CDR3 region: CASSGIRVRPYEQYF. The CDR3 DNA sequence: TGTGCCAGCAGTGGTATCCGGGTTCGTCCCTACGAGCAGTACTTC. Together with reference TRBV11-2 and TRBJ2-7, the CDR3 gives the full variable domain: EAGVAQSPRYKIIEKRQSVAFWCNPISGHATLYWYQQILGQGPKLLIQFQNNGVVDDSQLPKDRFSAERLKGVDSTLKIQPAKLEDSAVYLCASSGIRVRPYEQYFGPGTRLTVT.

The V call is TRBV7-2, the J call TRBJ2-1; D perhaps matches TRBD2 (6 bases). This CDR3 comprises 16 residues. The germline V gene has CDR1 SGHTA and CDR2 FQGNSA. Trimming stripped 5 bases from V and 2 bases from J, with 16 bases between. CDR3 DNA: TGTGCCAGCAGCGTGGCCGGGGAGGCGGCCTACAATGAGCAGTTCTTC. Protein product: CASSVAGEAAYNEQFF.

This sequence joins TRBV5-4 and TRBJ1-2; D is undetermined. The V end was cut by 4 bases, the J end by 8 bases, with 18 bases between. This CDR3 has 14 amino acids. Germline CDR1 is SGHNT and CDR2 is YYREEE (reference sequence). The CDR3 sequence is CASSRAGGPPGYTF. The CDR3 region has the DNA TGTGCCAGCAGCCGGGCTGGAGGACCTCCCGGCTACACCTTC.

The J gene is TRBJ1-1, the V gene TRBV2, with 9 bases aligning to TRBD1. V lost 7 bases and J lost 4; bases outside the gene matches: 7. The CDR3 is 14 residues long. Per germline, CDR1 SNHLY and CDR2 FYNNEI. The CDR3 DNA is TGTGCCAGCACAGTACAGGGGGCAGGCACTGAAGCTTTCTTT. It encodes CASTVQGAGTEAFF.

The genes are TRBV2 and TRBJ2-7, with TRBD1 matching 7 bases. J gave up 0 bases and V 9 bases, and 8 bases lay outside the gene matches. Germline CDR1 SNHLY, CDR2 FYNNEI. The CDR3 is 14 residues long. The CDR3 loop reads CASNEQGSSYEQYF. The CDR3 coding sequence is TGTGCCAGTAATGAACAGGGGAGCTCCTACGAGCAGTACTTC.

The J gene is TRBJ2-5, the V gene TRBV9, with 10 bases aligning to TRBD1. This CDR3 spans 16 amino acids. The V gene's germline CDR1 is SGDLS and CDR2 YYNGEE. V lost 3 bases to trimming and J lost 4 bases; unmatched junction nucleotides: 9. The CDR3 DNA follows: TGTGCCAGCAGCGATGGAGGACAGGGGGTCCCAGAGACCCAGTACTTC. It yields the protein CASSDGGQGVPETQYF.

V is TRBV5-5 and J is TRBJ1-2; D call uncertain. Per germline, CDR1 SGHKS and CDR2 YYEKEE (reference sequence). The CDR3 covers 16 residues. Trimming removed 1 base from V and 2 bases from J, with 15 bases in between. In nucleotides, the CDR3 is TGTGCCAGCAGCTTGTTCCGGGATCCCCTAAACTATGGCTACACCTTC. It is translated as CASSLFRDPLNYGYTF.

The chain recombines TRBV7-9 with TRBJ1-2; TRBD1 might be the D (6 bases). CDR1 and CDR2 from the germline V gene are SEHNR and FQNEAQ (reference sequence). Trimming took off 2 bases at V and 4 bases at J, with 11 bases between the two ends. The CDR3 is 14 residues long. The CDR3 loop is CASSLTGQGYGYTF. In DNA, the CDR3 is TGTGCCAGCAGCTTAACGGGACAAGGCTATGGCTACACCTTC.

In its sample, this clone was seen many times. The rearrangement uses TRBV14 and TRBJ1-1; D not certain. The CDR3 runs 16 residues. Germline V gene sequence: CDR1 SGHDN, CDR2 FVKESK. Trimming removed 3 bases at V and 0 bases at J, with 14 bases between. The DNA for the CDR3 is TGTGCCAGCAGCCAGAGATGGCGGGGAATGAACACTGAAGCTTTCTTT. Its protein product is CASSQRWRGMNTEAFF.

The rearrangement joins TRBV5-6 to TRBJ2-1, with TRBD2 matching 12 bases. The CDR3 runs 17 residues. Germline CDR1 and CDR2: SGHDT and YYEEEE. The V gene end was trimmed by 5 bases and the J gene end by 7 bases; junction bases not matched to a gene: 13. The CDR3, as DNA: TGTGCCAGCAGTTTGACCACCCTAGCGGGGGGGCCAAATGAGCAGTTCTTC. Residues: CASSLTTLAGGPNEQFF.

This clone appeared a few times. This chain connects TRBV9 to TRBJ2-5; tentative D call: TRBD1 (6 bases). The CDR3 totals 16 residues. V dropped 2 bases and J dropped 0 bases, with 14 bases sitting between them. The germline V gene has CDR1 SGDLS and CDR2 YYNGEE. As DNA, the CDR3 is TGTGCCAGCAGCGTCGGACAGAGCAAGTACCAAGAGACCCAGTACTTC. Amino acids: CASSVGQSKYQETQYF.

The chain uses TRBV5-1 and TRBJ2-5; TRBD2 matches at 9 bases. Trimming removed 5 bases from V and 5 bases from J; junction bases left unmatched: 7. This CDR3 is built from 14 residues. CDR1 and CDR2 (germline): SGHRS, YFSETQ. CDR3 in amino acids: CASRGTSQGETQYF. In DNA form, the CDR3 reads TGCGCCAGCAGAGGGACTAGCCAGGGGGAGACCCAGTACTTC.

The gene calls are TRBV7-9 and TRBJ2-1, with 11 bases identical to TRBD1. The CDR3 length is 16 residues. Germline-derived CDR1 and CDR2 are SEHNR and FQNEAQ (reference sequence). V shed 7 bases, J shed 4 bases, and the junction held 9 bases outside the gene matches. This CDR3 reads CASTGRRDRGYNEQFF. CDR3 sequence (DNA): TGTGCCAGCACCGGGCGTAGGGACAGGGGGTACAATGAGCAGTTCTTC.

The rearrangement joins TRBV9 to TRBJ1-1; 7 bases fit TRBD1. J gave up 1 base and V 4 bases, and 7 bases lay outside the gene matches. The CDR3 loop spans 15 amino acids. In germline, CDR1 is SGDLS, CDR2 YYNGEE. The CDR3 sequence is CASSKRTGRNTEAFF. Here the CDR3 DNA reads TGTGCCAGCAGCAAGCGGACAGGTCGGAACACTGAAGCTTTCTTT.

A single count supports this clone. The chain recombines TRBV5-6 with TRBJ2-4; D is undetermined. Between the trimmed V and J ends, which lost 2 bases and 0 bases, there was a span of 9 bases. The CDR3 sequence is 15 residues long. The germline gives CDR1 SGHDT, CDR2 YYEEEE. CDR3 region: CASSFLILAKNIQYF. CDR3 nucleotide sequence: TGTGCCAGCAGCTTTCTGATACTAGCCAAAAACATTCAGTACTTC. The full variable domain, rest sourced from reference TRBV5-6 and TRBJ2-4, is DAGVTQSPTHLIKTRGQQVTLRCSPKSGHDTVSWYQQALGQGPQFIFQYYEEEERQRGNFPDRFSGHQFPNYSSELNVNALLLGDSALYLCASSFLILAKNIQYFGAGTRLSVL.

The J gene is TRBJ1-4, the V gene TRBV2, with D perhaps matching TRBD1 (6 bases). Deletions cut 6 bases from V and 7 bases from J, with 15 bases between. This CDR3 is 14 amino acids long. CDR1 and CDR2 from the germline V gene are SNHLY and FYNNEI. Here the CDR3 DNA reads TGTGCCAGCAGCCTACAGGGTTTGGCTGAAAAACTGTTTTTT. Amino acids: CASSLQGLAEKLFF.

The CDR3 sequence: CASRYGGYTDTQYF. For the CDR3, the DNA is TGTGCCAGCAGATACGGGGGCTACACAGATACGCAGTATTTT. The chain employs TRBV6-5 and TRBJ2-3, with D perhaps assigned TRBD1 or TRBD2 (6 bases each). Trimming took 6 bases from V and 2 from J, leaving 12 bases between them. The CDR3 has 14 residues. Germline CDR1 is MNHEY and CDR2 is SVGAGI.

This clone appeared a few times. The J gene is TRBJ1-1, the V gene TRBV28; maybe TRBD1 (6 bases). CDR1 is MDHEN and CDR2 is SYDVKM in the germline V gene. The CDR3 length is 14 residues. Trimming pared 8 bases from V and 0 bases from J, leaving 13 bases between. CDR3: CASLTGQLNTEAFF. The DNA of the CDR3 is TGTGCCAGCCTCACCGGACAGCTGAACACTGAAGCTTTCTTT.

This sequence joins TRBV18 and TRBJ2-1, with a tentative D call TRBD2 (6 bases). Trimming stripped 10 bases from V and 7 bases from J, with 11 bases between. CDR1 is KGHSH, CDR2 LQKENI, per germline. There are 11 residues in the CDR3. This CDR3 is CANRESNEQFF. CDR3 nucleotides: TGTGCCAACCGGGAGTCGAATGAGCAGTTCTTC.

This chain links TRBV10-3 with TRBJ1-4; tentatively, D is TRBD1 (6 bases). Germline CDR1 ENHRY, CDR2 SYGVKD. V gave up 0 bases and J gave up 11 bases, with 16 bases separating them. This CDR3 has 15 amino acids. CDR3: CAISESMGGAEKLFF. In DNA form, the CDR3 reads TGTGCCATCAGTGAGTCGATGGGGGGGGCGGAGAAACTGTTTTTT.

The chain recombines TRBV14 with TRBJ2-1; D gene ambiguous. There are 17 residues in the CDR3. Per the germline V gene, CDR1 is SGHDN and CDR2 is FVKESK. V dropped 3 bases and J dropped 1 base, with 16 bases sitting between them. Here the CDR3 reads CASSHVPLGGSYNEQFF. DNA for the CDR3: TGTGCCAGCAGCCACGTTCCCCTCGGCGGATCCTACAATGAGCAGTTCTTC.

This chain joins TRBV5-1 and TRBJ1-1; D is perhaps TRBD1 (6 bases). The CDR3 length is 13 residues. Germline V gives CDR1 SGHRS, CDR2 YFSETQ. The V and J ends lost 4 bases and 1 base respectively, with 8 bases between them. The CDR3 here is CASSPGQNTEAFF. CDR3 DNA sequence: TGCGCCAGCAGCCCGGGACAGAACACTGAAGCTTTCTTT.

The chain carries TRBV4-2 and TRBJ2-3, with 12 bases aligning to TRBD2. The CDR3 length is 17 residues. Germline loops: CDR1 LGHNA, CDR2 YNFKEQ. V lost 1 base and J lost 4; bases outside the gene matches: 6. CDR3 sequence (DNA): TGTGCCAGCAGCCAAGGGGCGACTAGCGGGGGCTCAGATACGCAGTATTTT. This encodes CASSQGATSGGSDTQYF.

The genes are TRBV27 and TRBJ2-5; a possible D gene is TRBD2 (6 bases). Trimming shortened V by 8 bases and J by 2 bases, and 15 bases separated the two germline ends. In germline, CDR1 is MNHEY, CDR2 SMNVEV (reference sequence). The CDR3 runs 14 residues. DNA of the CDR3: TGTGCCAGCGGCTCTCGACTAGTTCAAGAGACCCAGTACTTC. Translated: CASGSRLVQETQYF.

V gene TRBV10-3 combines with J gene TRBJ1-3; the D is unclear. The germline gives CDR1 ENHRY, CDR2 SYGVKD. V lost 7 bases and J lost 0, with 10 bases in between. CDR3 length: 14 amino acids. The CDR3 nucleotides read TGTGCCATCAAAGAGGTTCTCTCTGGAAACACCATATATTTT. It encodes CAIKEVLSGNTIYF.

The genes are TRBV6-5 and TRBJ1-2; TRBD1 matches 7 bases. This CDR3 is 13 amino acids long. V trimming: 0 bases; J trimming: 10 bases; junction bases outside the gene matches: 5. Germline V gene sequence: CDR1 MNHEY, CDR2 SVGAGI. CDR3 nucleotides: TGTGCCAGCAGTTACTCAGGGGGCGCGGACTACACCTTC. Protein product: CASSYSGGADYTF.